This T cell receptor beta chain was captured in a study of Ad26.COV2.S vaccination and SARS-CoV-2 variants. Study-level results: Vaccine and placebo recipients had comparable breadth of non-spike TCRs. Marked by substantial breadth, spike-specific CD8+ and CD4+ T cell responses were reportedly seen after vaccination. Possibly, TCR breadth and depth analyses underestimated total T cell responses. Recipients given vaccine exceeded placebo recipients in spike-specific TCR breadth.

About this clone: Its cognate antigen is unknown.

Germline V gives CDR1 SNHLY, CDR2 FYNNEI. V lost 8 bases, J lost 7 bases, and 23 bases lay in between. CDR3 length equals 15 residues. TCRdb keeps only in-frame clones here, not all; method: immunoSEQ multiplex PCR. This table has roughly 140,000 clones, 75% to 90% appearing once. The specimen comprised peripheral blood, sampled after recovery from COVID-19. The V and J genes are TRBV2 and TRBJ1-2; D not resolved. This receptor was identified in a human donor who had recovered from COVID-19. Here the CDR3 reads CASRNTGPLRGGYTF. The CDR3 region has the DNA TGTGCCAGCCGTAACACTGGTCCCCTTAGAGGTGGCTACACCTTC.